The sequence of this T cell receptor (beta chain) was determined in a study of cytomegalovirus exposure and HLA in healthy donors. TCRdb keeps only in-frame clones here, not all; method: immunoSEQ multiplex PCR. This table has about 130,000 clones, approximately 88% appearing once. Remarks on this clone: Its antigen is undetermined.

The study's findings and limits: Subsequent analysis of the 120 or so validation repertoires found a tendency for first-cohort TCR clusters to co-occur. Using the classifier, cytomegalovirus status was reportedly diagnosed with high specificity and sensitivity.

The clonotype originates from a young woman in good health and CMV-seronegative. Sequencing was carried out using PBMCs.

CDR3 residues: CASSFDSQPQHF. The DNA for the CDR3 is TGTGCCAGCAGCTTCGACAGTCAGCCCCAGCATTTT. The V gene is TRBV7-9, the J gene TRBJ1-5, with a possible D match to TRBD1 (5 bases). The CDR3 runs to 12 residues. Germline CDR1 reads SEHNR; CDR2 reads FQNEAQ (reference sequence). V dropped 3 bases and J dropped 6 bases, with 6 bases sitting between them.